The clone carrying this TCR beta chain occurred many times. What it recognizes is unknown. With 1 base clipped from V and 6 bases from J, the junction kept 7 bases outside the gene matches. The CDR3 has 16 residues. CDR1 is KGHSH and CDR2 is LQKENI in the germline V gene. TCRdb reanalysed the 5' RACE reads using MiXCR and keeps one entry per CDR3 protein. This table holds approximately 60,000 distinct CDR3 sequences, roughly 9.5% found once. This sample was included in a study of T-cell memory formation after mild COVID-19. The study's findings and limits: Among clones contracting day 15 to 85, CD4/CD8 was balanced, whereas later expanders leaned CD4+. Second-wave clones reaching peak frequency on day 37 lacked confirmed SARS-CoV-2 specificity.

The chain has TRBV18 and TRBJ2-1; 9 nucleotides agree with TRBD2. Specimen: PBMCs or a T cell subset sorted from them (not recorded which). This TCR was sampled from a man in his late teens or twenties who had mild COVID-19 (a few samples of this study predate the infection). Cell type and time point are not known. DNA for the CDR3: TGTGCCAGCTCACCACGACGGCGGGGGGGCATCAATGAGCAGTTCTTC. This translates into CASSPRRRGGINEQFF.